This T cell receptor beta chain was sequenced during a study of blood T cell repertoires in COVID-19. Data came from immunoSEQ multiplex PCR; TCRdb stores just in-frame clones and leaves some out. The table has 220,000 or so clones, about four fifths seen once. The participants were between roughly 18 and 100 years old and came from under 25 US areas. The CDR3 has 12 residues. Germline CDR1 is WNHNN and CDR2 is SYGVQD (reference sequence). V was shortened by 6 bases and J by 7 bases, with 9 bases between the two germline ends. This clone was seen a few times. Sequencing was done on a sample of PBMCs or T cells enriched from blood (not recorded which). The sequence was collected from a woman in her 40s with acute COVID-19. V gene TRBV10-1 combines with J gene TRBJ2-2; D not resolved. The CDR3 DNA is TGCGCCAGCAGCGCGGAGATCGGGGAGCTGTTTTTT. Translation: CASSAEIGELFF.